The 26 T cell receptor beta chains presented below share a single source sample, sequenced in a study of response to subunit inactivated influenza vaccine. TCRdb passed the RT-PCR reads through MiXCR, listing each CDR3 protein once. This table has about 570,000 distinct CDR3 sequences, about 11% appearing once. This sample also belongs to another study, concerning T cells expressing NK-cell markers. That paper states: In generating TCR beta cDNA, 5'RACE template switching with UMIs was used.

Sequenced here: PBMCs from blood, sampled on the day of vaccination. All receptors derive from a man aged 50-59 years who received an inactivated influenza vaccine.

There are a few counts of this clonotype. The rearrangement uses TRBV5-6 and TRBJ1-1; D gene unclear. The CDR3 totals 14 residues. The V end was cut by 0 bases, the J end by 0 bases, with 6 bases between. The V gene's germline CDR1 is SGHDT and CDR2 YYEEEE. The CDR3 DNA follows: TGTGCCAGCAGCTTGGGTTGGATGAACACTGAAGCTTTCTTT. Its translation is CASSLGWMNTEAFF.

This clonotype was counted at least ten times. The chain joins TRBV24-1 to TRBJ2-2, with no clear D. The CDR3 contains 15 residues. Between the trimmed V and J ends, which lost 4 bases and 5 bases, there was a span of 13 bases. CDR1 and CDR2 (germline): KGHDR, SFDVKD. CDR3 in DNA: TGTGCCACCAGTGACCCGAAGGAAGTTACCGGGGAGCTGTTTTTT. It is translated as CATSDPKEVTGELFF.

The chain has TRBV28 and TRBJ2-4; TRBD2 might be the D (6 bases). Trimming left V 3 bases short and J 0 bases short, with 18 bases between. The V gene's germline CDR1 is MDHEN and CDR2 SYDVKM. CDR3 length: 18 amino acids. The CDR3 region is CASSFRFFAGIAKNIQYF. The CDR3 nucleotides read TGTGCCAGCAGTTTCCGCTTTTTTGCGGGGATAGCCAAAAACATTCAGTACTTC.

A few counts support this clonotype. The genes are TRBV7-9 and TRBJ2-5; D not resolved. V was cut by 3 bases and J by 5 bases, with 4 bases left in between. The CDR3 loop spans 11 amino acids. CDR1 and CDR2 from the germline V gene are SEHNR and FQNEAQ (reference sequence). CDR3 bases: TGTGCCAGCAGCTTCCCGGAGACCCAGTACTTC. Amino acid sequence: CASSFPETQYF.

The CDR3 DNA reads as TGTGCCAGCAGAGGGGTGGCAGATACGCAGTATTTT. Translating gives CASRGVADTQYF. The V call is TRBV28, the J call TRBJ2-3, with D perhaps TRBD1 (5 bases). Per the germline V gene, CDR1 is MDHEN and CDR2 is SYDVKM. The CDR3 consists of 12 residues. The germline V and J ends were trimmed by 6 bases and 4 bases, with 8 bases remaining between them.

The chain employs TRBV5-1 and TRBJ2-1, with D unclear. V shed 0 bases and J shed 4 bases, with 20 bases lying between them. The CDR3 has 18 residues. Germline CDR1 is SGHRS and CDR2 is YFSETQ. The CDR3: CASSLVPPATNLYNEQFF. For the CDR3, the DNA is TGCGCCAGCAGCTTGGTTCCCCCGGCTACAAACCTGTACAATGAGCAGTTCTTC. The whole variable domain, filled in from reference TRBV5-1 and TRBJ2-1, reads KAGVTQTPRYLIKTRGQQVTLSCSPISGHRSVSWYQQTPGQGLQFLFEYFSETQRNKGNFPGRFSGRQFSNSRSEMNVSTLELGDSALYLCASSLVPPATNLYNEQFFGPGTRLTVL.

This clonotype was counted only a few times. The chain has TRBV12-3 or TRBV12-4 and TRBJ2-5; D gene ambiguous. The CDR3 runs to 13 residues. With 5 bases removed from V and 7 bases from J, the gap between germline ends came to 14 bases. The CDR3 DNA reads as TGTGCCAGCAGTCCCTTGGGGATTACGACCCAGTACTTC. This sequence encodes CASSPLGITTQYF.

This clonotype was seen a handful of times. The chain recombines TRBV5-1 with TRBJ2-7, with D tentatively TRBD1 or TRBD2 (5 bases each). The V end was cut by 4 bases, the J end by 2 bases, with 13 bases between. CDR3 length equals 14 residues. Looked up from germline, CDR1 is SGHRS and CDR2 is YFSETQ. This CDR3 reads CASSTTGTPYEQYF. CDR3 nucleotide sequence: TGCGCCAGCAGCACAACCGGGACCCCCTACGAGCAGTACTTC.

The genes are TRBV5-1 and TRBJ2-2; D gene uncertain. V lost 3 bases and J lost 9, with 15 bases in between. Germline-derived CDR1 and CDR2 are SGHRS and YFSETQ. The CDR3 covers 14 residues. For the CDR3, the DNA is TGCGCCAGCAGCTCCGCCGCGAAAACCAGGGAGCTGTTTTTT. It codes for CASSSAAKTRELFF.

A few counts support this clonotype. V gene TRBV4-2 combines with J gene TRBJ1-5; weak D call: TRBD1 (5 bases). The CDR3 extends over 15 amino acids. With 4 bases removed from V and 0 bases from J, the gap between germline ends came to 10 bases. CDR1 and CDR2 (germline): LGHNA, YNFKEQ. The CDR3 DNA follows: TGTGCCAGCAGCCCATGGGGGGATAGCAATCAGCCCCAGCATTTT. It yields the protein CASSPWGDSNQPQHF.

The genes are TRBV20-1 and TRBJ2-1; D perhaps matches TRBD2 (6 bases). The germline V and J ends were trimmed by 6 bases and 8 bases, with 14 bases remaining between them. Germline V gives CDR1 DFQATT, CDR2 SNEGSKA (reference sequence). CDR3 length equals 12 residues. CDR3 loop: CSAPRGSYEQFF. The CDR3, as DNA: TGCAGTGCCCCGCGGGGTTCCTATGAGCAGTTCTTC.

In this sample, this clonotype turned up many times. V gene TRBV20-1 combines with J gene TRBJ1-1, with a weak D call TRBD1 (5 bases). Germline values: CDR1 DFQATT, CDR2 SNEGSKA (reference sequence). The CDR3 length is 13 residues. The germline V and J ends were trimmed by 3 bases and 4 bases, with 12 bases remaining between them. This CDR3 reads CSARPPGGTEAFF. The CDR3 region has the DNA TGCAGTGCTAGGCCCCCGGGGGGCACTGAAGCTTTCTTT.

The chain links TRBV2 to TRBJ2-1, with D uncertain. V gave up 1 base and J gave up 8 bases, with 12 bases separating them. Germline assignment: CDR1 SNHLY and CDR2 FYNNEI. The CDR3 totals 14 residues. The CDR3 bases are TGTGCCAGCAGTGAAGGACTCCCCTTTGATGAGCAGTTCTTC. Its protein product is CASSEGLPFDEQFF.

This clonotype was observed many times. The V gene is TRBV5-1, the J gene TRBJ2-7; the D gene is possibly TRBD1 (6 bases). V lost 1 base and J lost 6, with 14 bases in between. The CDR3 has 14 residues. Germline V CDR1 and CDR2: SGHRS, YFSETQ. The CDR3 coding sequence is TGCGCCAGCAGCTTGCTAGCAGGGGATGGCGAGCAGTACTTC. It encodes CASSLLAGDGEQYF.

CDR3 bases: TGTGCCACCAGTGACAATAGACAGCTAAATGAGCAGTTCTTC. Encoded protein: CATSDNRQLNEQFF. The V and J genes are TRBV24-1 and TRBJ2-1; possible D gene TRBD1, 5 bases. In germline, CDR1 is KGHDR, CDR2 SFDVKD. V lost 4 bases, J lost 7 bases, and 13 bases lay in between. The CDR3 sequence is 14 residues long.

This clonotype appeared a few times. The rearrangement joins TRBV15 to TRBJ2-7; perhaps TRBD1 as D (6 bases). The germline gives CDR1 LNHNV, CDR2 YYDKDF (reference sequence). With 5 bases removed from V and 5 bases from J, the gap between germline ends came to 13 bases. This CDR3 is 13 amino acids long. Here the CDR3 reads CATSGRPGDEQYF. The CDR3 DNA is TGTGCCACCAGCGGAAGACCAGGGGACGAGCAGTACTTC.

This chain links TRBV2 with TRBJ2-7; D perhaps matches TRBD1 (6 bases). The CDR3 consists of 13 residues. V lost 5 bases and J 6 bases, leaving 14 bases between the germline ends. The germline V gene has CDR1 SNHLY and CDR2 FYNNEI. The CDR3 spells CASSPGDTTEQYF. For the CDR3, the DNA is TGTGCCAGCAGTCCAGGGGATACTACCGAGCAGTACTTC.

The chain has TRBV5-1 and TRBJ2-5; D unresolved. V was pared by 1 base and J by 0 bases, with 7 bases between. Germline assignment: CDR1 SGHRS and CDR2 YFSETQ. This CDR3 has 14 residues. The CDR3 nucleotides are TGCGCCAGCAGCTTGTTCAGAGACCAAGAGACCCAGTACTTC. Its translation is CASSLFRDQETQYF.

This clonotype was found a few times. The chain employs TRBV11-3 and TRBJ2-3; 11 bases fit TRBD2. The CDR3 sequence is 16 residues long. The V gene's germline CDR1 is SGHNT and CDR2 YENEEA. With V trimmed by 5 bases and J by 4 bases, 8 bases remained unmatched. The CDR3 loop is CASSQGLAVGPDTQYF. As DNA, the CDR3 is TGTGCCAGCAGCCAGGGACTAGCGGTGGGGCCAGATACGCAGTATTTT.

The sample holds many counts of this clonotype. The chain employs TRBV29-1 and TRBJ2-7; maybe TRBD1 (5 bases). In germline, CDR1 is SQVTM, CDR2 ANQGSEA. The CDR3 consists of 12 residues. V lost 3 bases and J lost 4, with 10 bases in between. Written as DNA, the CDR3 is TGCAGCGTTGAGTCAGGGCGATACGAGCAGTACTTC. This sequence encodes CSVESGRYEQYF.

This clonotype was picked up one time. The chain has TRBV4-3 and TRBJ2-4; D might be TRBD1 (6 bases). From germline, CDR1 is LGHNA and CDR2 YSLEER. Trimming left V 2 bases short and J 2 bases short, with 16 bases between. The CDR3 runs to 17 residues. CDR3 nucleotide sequence: TGCGCCAGCAGCCAAAAGGCCCCAGGGGTGTCCAAAAACATTCAGTACTTC. It translates to CASSQKAPGVSKNIQYF.

This clonotype was seen more than once but under ten times. V is TRBV4-3 and J is TRBJ2-7, with no clear D. V lost 4 bases to trimming and J lost 6 bases, with 13 bases between them. This CDR3 is built from 13 residues. CDR1 is LGHNA, CDR2 YSLEER, per germline. The CDR3: CASSRYLWGEQYF. As DNA, the CDR3 is TGCGCCAGCAGCCGGTACCTTTGGGGCGAGCAGTACTTC.

This clonotype was counted only a few times. The V call is TRBV7-2, the J call TRBJ2-7, with TRBD1 matching 9 bases. The V segment lost 5 bases and the J segment 3 bases; nucleotides outside the gene matches: 8. The CDR3 totals 15 residues. Germline V gene sequence: CDR1 SGHTA, CDR2 FQGNSA. CDR3 sequence: CASSLTGTGNYEQYF. As DNA, the CDR3 is TGTGCCAGCAGCCTCACCGGGACAGGGAACTACGAGCAGTACTTC.

This clonotype has a count of ten or more. This chain connects TRBV20-1 to TRBJ1-4; no reliable D call. Per germline, CDR1 DFQATT and CDR2 SNEGSKA (reference sequence). This CDR3 has 12 residues. Trimming cost V 6 bases and J 8 bases, with 13 bases left between them. Written as DNA, the CDR3 is TGCAGTGCCCATTATCTTGGGGAAAAACTGTTTTTT. As protein: CSAHYLGEKLFF.

V is TRBV5-1 and J is TRBJ1-6; 9 nucleotides match TRBD1. The V segment lost 5 bases and the J segment 5 bases; nucleotides outside the gene matches: 8. The germline gives CDR1 SGHRS, CDR2 YFSETQ. The CDR3 spans 16 residues. CDR3 bases: TGCGCCAGCAGACTAGGGACAGGGCGGAATAATTCACCCCTCCACTTT. It translates to CASRLGTGRNNSPLHF. The full variable domain, completed using reference TRBV5-1 and TRBJ1-6, is KAGVTQTPRYLIKTRGQQVTLSCSPISGHRSVSWYQQTPGQGLQFLFEYFSETQRNKGNFPGRFSGRQFSNSRSEMNVSTLELGDSALYLCASRLGTGRNNSPLHFGNGTRLTVT.

This clonotype occurred a few times. V usage is TRBV7-9 and J usage is TRBJ2-1, with TRBD2 matching 10 bases. The CDR3 has 15 residues. Germline CDR1 and CDR2: SEHNR and FQNEAQ (reference sequence). With 3 bases clipped from V and 5 bases from J, the junction kept 4 bases outside the gene matches. The CDR3 bases are TGTGCCAGCAGCTTTCTAGCGGGAGTAAACAATGAGCAGTTCTTC. Its translation: CASSFLAGVNNEQFF. The whole variable domain, filled in from reference TRBV7-9 and TRBJ2-1, reads DTGVSQNPRHKITKRGQNVTFRCDPISEHNRLYWYRQTLGQGPEFLTYFQNEAQLEKSRLLSDRFSAERPKGSFSTLEIQRTEQGDSAMYLCASSFLAGVNNEQFFGPGTRLTVL.